This passage covers 20 T cell receptor beta chains from one sample sequenced in a study of blood T cell repertoires in COVID-19 (dated by TCRdb to 2020 to 2021). Receptor amplification or capture employed the immunoSEQ multiplex PCR assay. Imported from immuneACCESS, the table was reduced by TCRdb to in-frame sequences with V and J called. These copies leave out some clones; in studies compared against another copy, an unresolved V gene accounts for under half, and the cause of the remainder is not known. The sample table lists 400,000 to 450,000 clones, about 87% of them with a count of one. The top ten clonotypes cover 0.75% to 0.85% of the sample. The sample was peripheral blood. Every receptor here comes from a young man with COVID-19, enrolled during active disease.

This chain connects TRBV6-5 to TRBJ2-1; 11 bases map to TRBD2. Germline assignment: CDR1 MNHEY and CDR2 SVGAGI. Germline trimming cut 4 bases from V and 6 bases from J; bases unmatched to any gene: 5. CDR3 size: 15 residues. In nucleotides, the CDR3 is TGTGCCAGCAGTTTCATAGCGGGGGGGCCCAATGAGCAGTTCTTC. It is translated as CASSFIAGGPNEQFF.

The chain links TRBV19 to TRBJ2-2; D is undetermined. The CDR3 sequence is 12 residues long. The V end was cut by 2 bases, the J end by 8 bases, with 6 bases between. From germline, CDR1 is LNHDA and CDR2 SQIVND (reference sequence). The CDR3 DNA is TGTGCCAGTAGTATATTGAGGGGGGAGCTGTTTTTT. This gives the protein CASSILRGELFF.

The chain joins TRBV11-2 to TRBJ2-5, with TRBD2 matching 8 bases. This CDR3 has 15 amino acids. V was clipped by 3 bases and J by 0 bases; unmatched bases: 3. Germline assignment: CDR1 SGHAT and CDR2 FQNNGV. Here the CDR3 DNA reads TGTGCCAGCAGCTTCGGAGCGGGGGACCAAGAGACCCAGTACTTC. This encodes CASSFGAGDQETQYF.

The gene calls are TRBV20-1 and TRBJ2-7; possibly TRBD1 for D (6 bases). Germline V lookup: CDR1 DFQATT, CDR2 SNEGSKA (reference sequence). The CDR3 covers 15 residues. V lost 3 bases and J lost 1, with 16 bases in between. CDR3: CSASPQGKGSYEQYF. CDR3 DNA: TGCAGTGCTAGTCCGCAGGGGAAAGGGTCCTACGAGCAGTACTTC.

The chain recombines TRBV7-9 with TRBJ2-6; a weak D match, TRBD2 (5 bases). With 5 bases removed from V and 0 bases from J, the gap between germline ends came to 8 bases. CDR1 and CDR2 (germline): SEHNR, FQNEAQ (reference sequence). This CDR3 has 15 residues. CDR3 nucleotides: TGTGCCAGCAGCACTACTAGCTCTGGGGCCAACGTCCTGACTTTC. The encoded protein is CASSTTSSGANVLTF.

The V gene is TRBV6-5, the J gene TRBJ2-2; D is possibly TRBD2 (6 bases). The CDR3 has 15 residues. Trimming cost V 10 bases and J 0 bases, with 15 bases left between them. CDR1 is MNHEY and CDR2 is SVGAGI in the germline V gene. The CDR3 loop is CATRRVTTNTGELFF. The CDR3 nucleotides read TGTGCCACAAGGAGGGTCACTACGAACACCGGGGAGCTGTTTTTT.

J is TRBJ2-7 and V is TRBV27, with 8 bases identical to TRBD2. The CDR3 consists of 14 residues. The germline gives CDR1 MNHEY, CDR2 SMNVEV (reference sequence). J was trimmed by 4 bases and V by 4 bases; bases with no gene match: 6. CDR3 protein: CASSWSSGRYEQYF. The CDR3, as DNA: TGTGCCAGCAGTTGGAGCAGCGGGAGATACGAGCAGTACTTC.

The chain employs TRBV27 and TRBJ1-5, with D maybe TRBD1 (5 bases). This CDR3 spans 14 amino acids. The germline gives CDR1 MNHEY, CDR2 SMNVEV (reference sequence). V lost 1 base, J lost 2 bases, and 6 bases lay in between. The CDR3 DNA is TGTGCCAGCAGTTTATTAGGGGGCAATCAGCCCCAGCATTTT. It yields the protein CASSLLGGNQPQHF.

The chain employs TRBV9 and TRBJ2-3, with D perhaps TRBD2 (5 bases). V was trimmed by 9 bases and J by 5 bases, leaving 16 bases between them. In germline, CDR1 is SGDLS, CDR2 YYNGEE. CDR3 size: 13 residues. The CDR3 sequence is CAKPSCEGDTQYF. The CDR3 nucleotides read TGTGCCAAACCTTCCTGTGAGGGAGATACGCAGTATTTT.

There are many counts of this clone. The chain joins TRBV6-2 or TRBV6-3 to TRBJ2-5, with 10 positions matching TRBD2. Trimming removed 0 bases from V and 5 bases from J; junction bases left unmatched: 3. Per the germline V gene, CDR1 is MNHEY and CDR2 is SVGEGT. CDR3 size: 15 residues. The CDR3 region has the DNA TGTGCCAGCAGTTACTCGGCTAGCGGGAGTGAGACCCAGTACTTC. It yields the protein CASSYSASGSETQYF.

A few counts support this clone. This sequence joins TRBV27 and TRBJ1-2; 7 bases map to TRBD1. V dropped 6 bases and J dropped 7; count of bases not matched to a gene: 11. The germline CDR1 and CDR2 sequences are MNHEY and SMNVEV (reference sequence). The CDR3 is 14 amino acids. CDR3 residues: CASRWTGDSFGYTF. CDR3 sequence (DNA): TGTGCCAGCAGATGGACAGGTGATTCGTTTGGCTACACCTTC.

The chain joins TRBV10-2 to TRBJ2-3, with TRBD2 identical over 8 bases. V shed 8 bases and J 0 bases; nucleotides not matched to a gene: 10. Germline loops: CDR1 WSHSY, CDR2 SAAADI. The length of the CDR3 is 16 residues. CDR3 sequence reads: CASGSSGFASTDTQYF. Written as DNA, the CDR3 is TGCGCCAGCGGGTCTAGCGGGTTTGCTAGCACAGATACGCAGTATTTT.

This sequence joins TRBV11-1 and TRBJ2-1; D possibly corresponds to TRBD2 (6 bases). Per germline, CDR1 SGHAT and CDR2 FQDESV (reference sequence). CDR3 length equals 12 residues. Between the trimmed V and J ends, which lost 5 bases and 7 bases, there was a span of 9 bases. For the CDR3, the DNA is TGTGCCAGCAGCCTCCTAGCGAATGAGCAGTTCTTC. Its translation is CASSLLANEQFF.

This clone was counted only a few times. This sequence joins TRBV19 and TRBJ2-7; D possibly corresponds to TRBD2 (5 bases). Germline values: CDR1 LNHDA, CDR2 SQIVND (reference sequence). The CDR3 length is 13 residues. Trimming cost V 6 bases and J 5 bases, with 14 bases left between them. The CDR3 sequence: CASSSLANDEQYF. CDR3 nucleotide sequence: TGTGCCAGTAGCTCCCTAGCAAACGACGAGCAGTACTTC. Based on the CDR3 plus reference TRBV19 and TRBJ2-7, the full variable domain is DGGITQSPKYLFRKEGQNVTLSCEQNLNHDAMYWYRQDPGQGLRLIYYSQIVNDFQKGDIAEGYSVSREKKESFPLTVTSAQKNPTAFYLCASSSLANDEQYFGPGTRLTVT.

This clone was detected only once. As DNA, the CDR3 is TGTGCCAGCAGCCCCCTGGTCTTGGGCGGGGGGAACAATGAGCAGTTCTTC. Residues: CASSPLVLGGGNNEQFF. V and J are TRBV2 and TRBJ2-1, with TRBD2 matching 8 bases. This CDR3 comprises 17 residues. Germline CDR1 and CDR2: SNHLY and FYNNEI. V dropped 6 bases and J dropped 5; count of bases not matched to a gene: 15.

There are a few counts of this clone. V and J are TRBV15 and TRBJ2-1; 7 bases are a match to TRBD2. V lost 0 bases, J lost 6 bases, and 8 bases stayed unmatched. CDR3 length equals 16 residues. CDR1 LNHNV and CDR2 YYDKDF come from the germline V gene (reference sequence). CDR3 sequence reads: CATSRDKWEGSNEQFF. CDR3 in DNA: TGTGCCACCAGCAGAGATAAGTGGGAGGGTAGCAATGAGCAGTTCTTC.

This clone was seen just once. This chain uses TRBV2 with TRBJ2-1, with 11 bases fitting TRBD2. The CDR3 runs 15 residues. V dropped 4 bases and J dropped 2; count of bases not matched to a gene: 1. The germline V gene encodes CDR1 SNHLY and CDR2 FYNNEI. In nucleotides, the CDR3 is TGTGCCAGCAGTGTGGGACTAGCGGCCTACAATGAGCAGTTCTTC. This gives the protein CASSVGLAAYNEQFF.

This clone was detected once. This sequence joins TRBV9 and TRBJ2-2; 12 bases are shared with TRBD2. V lost 4 bases, J lost 2 bases, and 9 bases stayed unmatched. Germline V gene lookup returns CDR1 SGDLS and CDR2 YYNGEE. The CDR3 has 18 residues. The chain's CDR3 is CASSPGASGRENTGELFF. CDR3 coding DNA: TGTGCCAGCAGCCCAGGGGCTAGCGGGAGGGAAAACACCGGGGAGCTGTTTTTT.

The rearrangement joins TRBV18 to TRBJ1-1; a weak D match, TRBD1 (6 bases). The CDR3 extends over 16 amino acids. Germline loops: CDR1 KGHSH, CDR2 LQKENI. V was cut by 4 bases and J by 6 bases, with 21 bases left in between. The CDR3 nucleotides are TGTGCCAGCTCACTCCCCGGGGGGGCGCGGGGTGCTGAAGCTTTCTTT. Translated: CASSLPGGARGAEAFF.

CDR3 loop: CASSPGPGGYTF. The CDR3 nucleotides read TGCGCCAGCAGCCCCGGCCCAGGGGGGTACACCTTC. V usage is TRBV5-1 and J usage is TRBJ1-2, with 7 positions matching TRBD1. CDR3 length: 12 amino acids. The ends lost 4 bases at V and 11 bases at J; junction bases unmatched: 8. Germline CDR1 and CDR2: SGHRS and YFSETQ.